The present entry profiles one T cell receptor (beta chain) with its context. TCRdb re-called the RACE reads through MiXCR, storing one row per CDR3 protein. This sample has fewer than 200,000 distinct CDR3 sequences, with around 30% found just once. Described time point: pre-sensitization, week 0. Stated treatment: therapeutic diphenylcyclopropenone sensitization with weekly scalp DPC. The sample belongs to a study of human T cells and chemical hapten exposure. This CDR3 is 15 amino acids long. The V end was cut by 0 bases, the J end by 2 bases, with 14 bases between. Germline-derived CDR1 and CDR2 are SQVTM and ANQGSEA.

The sequenced sample was whole blood, obtained in connection with sensitization to the hapten diphenylcyclopropenone (DPC). The TCR was taken from a woman in her twenties or thirties with alopecia areata. Some clones in this sample may be carry-over from other donors' samples. This chain links TRBV29-1 with TRBJ2-7, with no clear D. CDR3 amino acids: CSVEDWSASAYEQYF. CDR3 nucleotide sequence: TGCAGCGTTGAAGATTGGTCGGCTAGTGCCTACGAGCAGTACTTC.